The subject of this entry is one T cell receptor beta chain. What it recognizes is unknown. This entry belongs to a study of TIL therapy for anti-PD-1-resistant metastatic lung cancer. Whole-study context: Median tumor PD-L1 proportion score was roughly 5.8%.

Broader study findings: Infused TIL clonotypes partially replaced the baseline blood repertoire, then decayed over months. This highly selected cohort may not generalize to typical lung cancer patients.

The CDR3 runs to 13 residues. Germline CDR1 reads WNHNN; CDR2 reads SYGVQD (reference sequence). V was cut by 5 bases and J by 6 bases, with 10 bases left in between. Sequencing used immunoSEQ v3. The method was immunoSEQ multiplex PCR; TCRdb's version includes in-frame clones alone and lacks a portion of them. This repertoire shows 54,000 or so clones, 73% found once; its top ten account for 1.5% to 2%. Time point denoted: pre-treatment sample, taken before nivolumab and TIL therapy. Patients were adults with stage 4 NSCLC. Material: blood, obtained at baseline. The sequence came from a person aged 25-79 years with non-small cell lung cancer. This rearrangement joins TRBV10-1 to TRBJ2-2, with D possibly being TRBD2 (6 bases). CDR3 DNA: TGCGCCAGCAGTTCCTCGGGGGCCGGGGAGCTGTTTTTT. Protein sequence: CASSSSGAGELFF.